This record covers a single T cell receptor beta chain. This entry belongs to a study of identical twins. Trimming shortened V by 3 bases and J by 6 bases, and 11 bases separated the two germline ends. The CDR3 has 13 amino acids. Per the germline V gene, CDR1 is LGHDT and CDR2 is YNNKEL (reference sequence). Through template switching, a universal primer site was introduced, and the cDNA contained unique molecular identifiers. TCRdb recomputed calls from the 5' RACE reads with MiXCR, one row per CDR3 protein. The table lists fewer than 250,000 distinct CDR3 sequences, over 8% of them singletons. Source material: memory (CD45RO+) T cells sorted from blood. This receptor was obtained from a woman younger than 30 in good health. This chain links TRBV3-1 with TRBJ1-1, with D tentatively TRBD1 (6 bases). The CDR3 is CASSQTGRAEAFF. The CDR3, as DNA: TGTGCCAGCAGCCAGACAGGACGCGCTGAAGCTTTCTTT.